These 18 T cell receptor beta chains were sequenced from one sample in a study of blood T cell repertoires in COVID-19. Clones were read by immunoSEQ multiplex PCR, and TCRdb kept only the in-frame ones, dropping some. Of about 87,000 clones in the sample, around 83% were seen once. Input material: peripheral blood. The origin of the receptors is a woman in her sixties or seventies with acute or convalescent COVID-19.

This chain uses TRBV5-1 with TRBJ2-3; 14 bases agree with TRBD2. The CDR3 extends over 17 amino acids. Trimming cost V 4 bases and J 2 bases; bases outside gene matches: 6. From germline, CDR1 is SGHRS and CDR2 YFSETQ. This CDR3 reads CASSRGLAGANTDTQYF. The CDR3 DNA sequence: TGCGCCAGCAGCCGGGGACTAGCGGGGGCCAACACAGATACGCAGTATTTT. Full variable domain (remainder filled in from reference TRBV5-1 and TRBJ2-3): KAGVTQTPRYLIKTRGQQVTLSCSPISGHRSVSWYQQTPGQGLQFLFEYFSETQRNKGNFPGRFSGRQFSNSRSEMNVSTLELGDSALYLCASSRGLAGANTDTQYFGPGTRLTVL.

The chain employs TRBV2 and TRBJ1-4; possible D gene TRBD1, 5 bases. This CDR3 is built from 14 residues. CDR1 SNHLY and CDR2 FYNNEI come from the germline V gene. Trimming removed 6 bases from V and 8 bases from J, with 16 bases in between. The CDR3 loop is CASRASRVGEKLFF. DNA for the CDR3: TGTGCCAGCAGAGCCTCCAGGGTTGGCGAAAAACTGTTTTTT.

The rearrangement uses TRBV10-3 and TRBJ1-1; D is unresolved. Germline V lookup: CDR1 ENHRY, CDR2 SYGVKD. Trimming left V 8 bases short and J 0 bases short, with 7 bases between. There are 12 residues in the CDR3. Here the CDR3 reads CAIGLLNTEAFF. The CDR3 DNA sequence: TGTGCCATCGGGCTGTTGAACACTGAAGCTTTCTTT.

The J gene is TRBJ1-2, the V gene TRBV3-1 (or the pseudogene TRBV3-2), with 10 bases matching TRBD1. J gave up 8 bases and V 4 bases, and 4 bases lay outside the gene matches. Germline V gene lookup returns CDR1 LGHDT and CDR2 YNNKEL (reference sequence). This CDR3 region has 13 residues. For the CDR3, the DNA is TGTGCCAGCAGCCCGACAGGGGGCTGGGGCTACACCTTC. It encodes CASSPTGGWGYTF.

The genes are TRBV24-1 and TRBJ2-1; 12 bases are a match to TRBD2. The CDR3 runs 16 residues. Germline lookup yields CDR1 KGHDR and CDR2 SFDVKD. Losses at the gene ends were 4 bases for V and 7 bases for J; bases not matched to a gene: 7. The CDR3 is CATSDPSGGAQNEQFF. For the CDR3, the DNA is TGTGCCACCAGTGACCCTAGCGGGGGGGCCCAAAATGAGCAGTTCTTC.

CDR3 loop: CASGRQGVLREQYF. CDR3 coding DNA: TGCGCCAGCGGAAGACAGGGGGTGCTCCGCGAGCAGTACTTC. V gene TRBV10-2 combines with J gene TRBJ2-7; TRBD1 agrees at 9 bases. The germline gives CDR1 WSHSY, CDR2 SAAADI. The junction had 11 bases not matched to a gene; V was cut back by 8 bases and J by 6 bases. The CDR3 sequence is 14 residues long.

This clone was seen only a few times. The chain links TRBV2 to TRBJ1-2; D is unclear. Germline assignment: CDR1 SNHLY and CDR2 FYNNEI. The V and J ends lost 7 bases and 2 bases respectively, with 29 bases between them. The CDR3 length is 19 residues. This CDR3 reads CASITPPRLLKVTNYGYTF. CDR3 coding DNA: TGTGCCAGCATTACTCCCCCCAGGCTCCTGAAAGTAACGAACTATGGCTACACCTTC.

The rearrangement uses TRBV4-2 and TRBJ1-2, with 8 bases identical to TRBD1. The CDR3 sequence is 14 residues long. V was clipped by 3 bases and J by 6 bases; unmatched bases: 6. Germline V CDR1 and CDR2: LGHNA, YNFKEQ. CDR3 coding DNA: TGTGCCAGCAGCCACCCGCAGGGGGCAGATGGCTACACCTTC. It specifies CASSHPQGADGYTF.

The chain combines TRBV19 with TRBJ2-1, with a tentative D call TRBD1 (5 bases). Between the trimmed V and J ends, which lost 6 bases and 4 bases, there was a span of 7 bases. This CDR3 has 12 residues. Germline V gene data show CDR1 as LNHDA and CDR2 as SQIVND (reference sequence). The CDR3 region has the DNA TGTGCCAGTAGGCGACAGTACAATGAGCAGTTCTTC. Its translation: CASRRQYNEQFF. The variable domain in full, with the rest retrieved from reference TRBV19 and TRBJ2-1, is DGGITQSPKYLFRKEGQNVTLSCEQNLNHDAMYWYRQDPGQGLRLIYYSQIVNDFQKGDIAEGYSVSREKKESFPLTVTSAQKNPTAFYLCASRRQYNEQFFGPGTRLTVL.

The chain joins TRBV2 to TRBJ2-1; TRBD2 might be the D (5 bases). The V gene lost 10 bases and the J gene lost 9 bases, with 13 bases spanning the gap. The germline gives CDR1 SNHLY, CDR2 FYNNEI. This CDR3 is built from 11 residues. CDR3 in DNA: TGTGCCAAAACAGCCGGGGTTGAGCAGTTCTTC. Translating it yields CAKTAGVEQFF.

The V call is TRBV19, the J call TRBJ1-4, with a possible D match to TRBD1 (6 bases). From germline, CDR1 is LNHDA and CDR2 SQIVND (reference sequence). Trimming pared 7 bases from V and 4 bases from J, leaving 16 bases between. This CDR3 has 15 amino acids. The CDR3 sequence: CASNWGLGVNEKLFF. The CDR3 DNA follows: TGTGCCAGTAATTGGGGGCTGGGAGTTAATGAAAAACTGTTTTTT.

The V and J genes are TRBV4-1 and TRBJ1-2; D remains unclear. The V gene lost 0 bases and the J gene lost 7 bases, with 15 bases spanning the gap. This CDR3 has 15 amino acids. Germline assignment: CDR1 MGHRA and CDR2 YSYEKL. The CDR3 region has the DNA TGCGCCAGCAGCCAAGACACAAAGGAGGACGGTGGCTACACCTTC. Residues: CASSQDTKEDGGYTF.

The J gene is TRBJ1-2, the V gene TRBV7-2; TRBD1 matches 8 bases. Per the germline V gene, CDR1 is SGHTA and CDR2 is FQGNSA. The CDR3 spans 16 residues. The V gene end was trimmed by 4 bases and the J gene end by 3 bases; junction bases not matched to a gene: 10. The CDR3 spells CASSSLIDRGYYGYTF. For the CDR3, the DNA is TGTGCCAGCAGCTCCCTTATAGACAGGGGTTACTATGGCTACACCTTC.

The rearrangement uses TRBV6-5 and TRBJ2-2, with D possibly being TRBD2 (6 bases). The germline CDR1 and CDR2 sequences are MNHEY and SVGAGI. Trimming took 6 bases from V and 5 from J, leaving 10 bases between them. This CDR3 comprises 13 residues. This CDR3 reads CASRTAGTGELFF. DNA for the CDR3: TGTGCCAGCAGGACGGCGGGGACCGGGGAGCTGTTTTTT.

The chain employs TRBV11-3 and TRBJ1-1; D uncertain. V shed 4 bases and J shed 1 base, with 16 bases lying between them. The CDR3 spans 16 residues. CDR1 and CDR2 from the germline V gene are SGHNT and YENEEA. CDR3 loop: CASSSLIDIRNTEAFF. In nucleotides, the CDR3 is TGTGCCAGCAGCTCACTGATCGACATAAGGAACACTGAAGCTTTCTTT.

The rearrangement uses TRBV3-1 (or the pseudogene TRBV3-2) and TRBJ2-2; 8 bases agree with TRBD1. V lost 0 bases to trimming and J lost 4 bases; unmatched junction nucleotides: 1. CDR1 LGHDT and CDR2 YNNKEL come from the germline V gene (reference sequence). The CDR3 length is 15 residues. The CDR3 loop is CASSQDTGGTGELFF. The CDR3 nucleotides are TGTGCCAGCAGCCAAGATACAGGGGGCACCGGGGAGCTGTTTTTT.

The chain combines TRBV28 with TRBJ1-2; 10 bases line up with TRBD1. CDR1 and CDR2 (germline): MDHEN, SYDVKM. The CDR3 covers 14 residues. Trimming took 6 bases from V and 6 from J; bases not matched to a gene: 7. The CDR3 nucleotides are TGTGCCAGCAGATCCGGGACAGGGGAACATGGCTACACCTTC. It codes for CASRSGTGEHGYTF.

The table lists this clone with a few counts. The rearrangement uses TRBV9 and TRBJ1-1, with D possibly being TRBD1 (5 bases). This CDR3 is built from 16 residues. V lost 3 bases and J lost 0, with 15 bases in between. Germline V lookup: CDR1 SGDLS, CDR2 YYNGEE. The chain's CDR3 is CASSGKTDTLNTEAFF. CDR3 coding DNA: TGTGCCAGCAGCGGAAAGACGGACACCCTGAACACTGAAGCTTTCTTT.